These 4 T cell receptor beta chains were sequenced from one sample in a study of T-cell memory formation after mild COVID-19. TCRdb redid the calling of the 5' RACE reads with MiXCR, one entry per CDR3 protein. The sample has around 390,000 distinct CDR3 sequences, about 15% seen once. The sample taken for sequencing was PBMCs or a T cell subset sorted from them (not recorded which). These receptors all stem from a man between 18 and 29 years old who had mild COVID-19 (a few samples of this study predate the infection). Cell type and time point are not known.

This chain uses TRBV7-9 with TRBJ2-1; a weak D match, TRBD1 (5 bases). The CDR3 has 13 amino acids. The germline gives CDR1 SEHNR, CDR2 FQNEAQ (reference sequence). Trimming took off 5 bases at V and 7 bases at J, with 12 bases between the two ends. The CDR3 region is CASSQPTANEQFF. CDR3 sequence (DNA): TGTGCCAGCAGCCAACCGACAGCGAATGAGCAGTTCTTC.

Only a few counts were recorded for this clonotype. The chain couples TRBV9 to TRBJ2-3; D may be TRBD2 (7 bases). The CDR3 is 14 residues long. V lost 1 base to trimming and J lost 4 bases, with 10 bases between them. Germline V gives CDR1 SGDLS, CDR2 YYNGEE. Here the CDR3 reads CASSVRGRADTQYF. The CDR3 DNA follows: TGTGCCAGCAGCGTAAGGGGGAGGGCAGATACGCAGTATTTT.

The gene calls are TRBV7-2 and TRBJ1-2; tentatively, D is TRBD1 (6 bases). Trimming shortened V by 7 bases and J by 4 bases, and 10 bases separated the two germline ends. There are 12 residues in the CDR3. The germline V gene encodes CDR1 SGHTA and CDR2 FQGNSA. The CDR3 nucleotides read TGTGCCAGCACCAGGACAGTCTATGGCTACACCTTC. Translating gives CASTRTVYGYTF.

In its sample, this clonotype was seen a few times. The chain combines TRBV4-3 with TRBJ1-5; TRBD1 might be the D (5 bases). Germline CDR1 reads LGHNA; CDR2 reads YSLEER. The CDR3 loop spans 15 amino acids. V lost 2 bases, J lost 5 bases, and 13 bases lay in between. The CDR3 loop is CASSQQGPSDQPQHF. Written as DNA, the CDR3 is TGCGCCAGCAGCCAACAGGGACCTTCCGATCAGCCCCAGCATTTT.